Each of the 16 T cell receptor beta chains below was sequenced from the same sample in a study of T cell repertoires in cytomegalovirus infection. TCRdb ran MiXCR on the reads and lists one entry per CDR3 protein. The data hold roughly 150,000 distinct CDR3 sequences, with around a quarter observed a single time. Input material: PBMCs. These TCRs come from a human donor in good health (CMV status not recorded). Some clones in this sample may be carry-over from other donors' samples.

V is TRBV19 and J is TRBJ2-3; 12 nucleotides agree with TRBD2. Germline-derived CDR1 and CDR2 are LNHDA and SQIVND (reference sequence). The CDR3 length is 15 residues. V lost 5 bases to trimming and J lost 4 bases; unmatched junction nucleotides: 4. The CDR3 protein is CASSRTSGAADTQYF. CDR3 sequence (DNA): TGTGCCAGTAGTCGGACTAGCGGGGCAGCAGATACGCAGTATTTT.

The V and J genes are TRBV20-1 and TRBJ2-3, with 8 bases fitting TRBD2. The CDR3 covers 17 residues. Per the germline V gene, CDR1 is DFQATT and CDR2 is SNEGSKA (reference sequence). The V segment lost 2 bases and the J segment 4 bases; nucleotides outside the gene matches: 14. The CDR3 coding sequence is TGCAGTGCTAGACCGACGTCGCCCGCGGGAGGACCAGATACGCAGTATTTT. It translates to CSARPTSPAGGPDTQYF.

This chain joins TRBV7-9 and TRBJ1-4; the D gene is possibly TRBD1 (6 bases). Germline CDR1 and CDR2: SEHNR and FQNEAQ (reference sequence). The CDR3 totals 17 residues. With 4 bases removed from V and 0 bases from J, the gap between germline ends came to 15 bases. The CDR3 nucleotides are TGTGCCAGCAGCTCGGGACAATTCCCGGCAACTAATGAAAAACTGTTTTTT. Amino acid sequence: CASSSGQFPATNEKLFF.

Only a few counts were recorded for this clonotype. The CDR3 sequence: CASSYSSSGRSTSTDTQYF. Here the CDR3 DNA reads TGTGCCAGCAGTTACTCGTCCAGCGGGAGGTCCACTAGCACAGATACGCAGTATTTT. This chain joins TRBV6-5 and TRBJ2-3; 9 bases line up with TRBD2. The CDR3 is 19 amino acids. CDR1 MNHEY and CDR2 SVGAGI come from the germline V gene. V lost 0 bases to trimming and J lost 0 bases; unmatched junction nucleotides: 10.

This clonotype has a handful of counts. J is TRBJ2-2 and V is TRBV2; D may be TRBD1 (6 bases). V lost 5 bases, J lost 4 bases, and 14 bases lay in between. Looked up from germline, CDR1 is SNHLY and CDR2 is FYNNEI. The CDR3 contains 15 residues. The CDR3 coding sequence is TGTGCCAGCAGTCCTAAGGGGGACGGCACCGGGGAGCTGTTTTTT. Its protein is CASSPKGDGTGELFF.

This clonotype was recorded at least ten times. The chain combines TRBV7-8 with TRBJ2-3, with 10 bases that match TRBD1. Germline values: CDR1 SGHVS, CDR2 FQNEAQ. Trimming took 3 bases from V and 3 from J; bases not matched to a gene: 6. The CDR3 totals 16 residues. The CDR3 nucleotides read TGTGCCAGCAGCTTCCGGGACAGGGGTTGGACAGATACGCAGTATTTT. This sequence encodes CASSFRDRGWTDTQYF.

This clonotype appeared many times. V and J are TRBV28 and TRBJ2-7; 12 positions match TRBD2. Germline-derived CDR1 and CDR2 are MDHEN and SYDVKM. Trimming removed 2 bases from V and 4 bases from J; junction bases left unmatched: 12. This CDR3 comprises 18 residues. As DNA, the CDR3 is TGTGCCAGCAGTTTAAAAAGGACTAGCGGGATACTTGGTTACGAGCAGTACTTC. It is translated as CASSLKRTSGILGYEQYF.

The chain is built from TRBV19 and TRBJ2-1; D may match TRBD1 or TRBD2 (5 bases each). Germline V gene lookup returns CDR1 LNHDA and CDR2 SQIVND (reference sequence). The CDR3 has 14 amino acids. V shed 5 bases and J shed 6 bases, with 14 bases lying between them. CDR3 loop: CASSSGATGNEQFF. CDR3 coding DNA: TGTGCCAGTAGTTCCGGGGCAACCGGCAATGAGCAGTTCTTC.

Ten or more counts support this clonotype. The CDR3 DNA reads TGTGCCAGCAGCTCGGACAGGGGTGAGGCTTTCTTT. Its translation: CASSSDRGEAFF. V is TRBV7-2 and J is TRBJ1-1; TRBD1 matches at 9 bases. The CDR3 length is 12 residues. V gave up 4 bases and J gave up 11 bases; unmatched junction bases: 5. CDR1 and CDR2 from the germline V gene are SGHTA and FQGNSA.

This chain connects TRBV28 to TRBJ2-2; 7 bases map to TRBD2. Germline V CDR1 and CDR2: MDHEN, SYDVKM. The CDR3 totals 15 residues. V lost 3 bases and J lost 6; bases outside the gene matches: 7. The CDR3 loop reads CASSLWASGAGELFF. As DNA, the CDR3 is TGTGCCAGCAGTTTGTGGGCTAGCGGAGCCGGGGAGCTGTTTTTT.

V usage is TRBV28 and J usage is TRBJ1-1; D is unresolved. V was cut by 8 bases and J by 5 bases, with 12 bases left in between. CDR3 length: 12 residues. CDR1 and CDR2 from the germline V gene are MDHEN and SYDVKM. The CDR3 sequence is CASGRVYTEAFF. The CDR3 nucleotides read TGTGCCAGCGGGAGGGTATATACTGAAGCTTTCTTT.

The V gene is TRBV12-3 or TRBV12-4, the J gene TRBJ1-6; D may be TRBD1 (5 bases). CDR3 length equals 15 residues. V dropped 6 bases and J dropped 5 bases, with 14 bases sitting between them. The CDR3 spells CASSFSGANNSPLHF. The DNA for the CDR3 is TGTGCCAGCAGCTTTAGTGGGGCCAATAATTCACCCCTCCACTTT.

This clonotype was recorded many times. The genes are TRBV4-1 and TRBJ2-7; D gene uncertain. The CDR3 has 12 residues. Per germline, CDR1 MGHRA and CDR2 YSYEKL. With 1 base removed from V and 6 bases from J, the gap between germline ends came to 7 bases. The CDR3 sequence is CASSQVQSEQYF. CDR3 coding DNA: TGCGCCAGCAGCCAAGTCCAAAGCGAGCAGTACTTC.

A few counts support this clonotype. V is TRBV3-1 and J is TRBJ2-1; D is ambiguous. CDR1 is LGHDT and CDR2 is YNNKEL in the germline V gene (reference sequence). V was clipped by 1 base and J by 5 bases, with 9 bases between them. The CDR3 extends over 14 amino acids. The CDR3, as DNA: TGTGCCAGCAGCCAAGCGGACCAACACAATGAGCAGTTCTTC. Translated: CASSQADQHNEQFF.

This clonotype was counted ten times or more. The CDR3 spells CASSLRRAQDTQYF. DNA of the CDR3: TGTGCCAGCAGTTTGAGAAGGGCGCAAGATACGCAGTATTTT. This chain links TRBV12-3 or TRBV12-4 with TRBJ2-3; D is undetermined. The CDR3 contains 14 residues. The V gene lost 3 bases and the J gene lost 5 bases, with 12 bases spanning the gap.

This clonotype occurred many times. The V and J genes are TRBV7-9 and TRBJ2-1; 10 bases fit TRBD2. The CDR3 loop spans 18 amino acids. The germline gives CDR1 SEHNR, CDR2 FQNEAQ (reference sequence). V shed 1 base and J 7 bases; nucleotides not matched to a gene: 13. CDR3 nucleotide sequence: TGTGCCAGCAGCTTAGGATCAGGACTAGCGGCTTTCGGGAATGAGCAGTTCTTC. Its protein product is CASSLGSGLAAFGNEQFF.